The 30 T cell receptor beta chains below come from one sample, sequenced in a study of T cell responses to AZD1222 COVID-19 vaccine. The table came from immunoSEQ multiplex PCR; TCRdb's copy has only in-frame clones and leaves some out. The data hold tens of thousands of clones, with approximately 90% observed a single time. The sequences come from peripheral blood, collected on day 0 of AZD1222 vaccination. The receptors shown here come from an adult in good health.

The count of this clone is one. This chain links TRBV19 with TRBJ2-7, with 9 bases that match TRBD1. This CDR3 comprises 14 residues. V shed 5 bases, J shed 2 bases, and the junction held 4 bases outside the gene matches. CDR1 and CDR2 (germline): LNHDA, SQIVND (reference sequence). The CDR3 is CASSGDRGTYEQYF. CDR3 DNA sequence: TGTGCCAGTAGTGGAGACAGGGGGACCTACGAGCAGTACTTC.

CDR3 loop: CAAGTGPYNEQFF. The CDR3 DNA sequence: TGTGCCGCCGGGACAGGCCCCTACAATGAGCAGTTCTTC. The chain joins TRBV19 to TRBJ2-1; the match to TRBD1 covers 8 bases. The CDR3 consists of 13 residues. V lost 11 bases and J lost 2; bases outside the gene matches: 5. From germline, CDR1 is LNHDA and CDR2 SQIVND (reference sequence). Filled out from reference TRBV19 and TRBJ2-1, the complete variable domain reads DGGITQSPKYLFRKEGQNVTLSCEQNLNHDAMYWYRQDPGQGLRLIYYSQIVNDFQKGDIAEGYSVSREKKESFPLTVTSAQKNPTAFYLCAAGTGPYNEQFFGPGTRLTVL.

The V gene is TRBV2, the J gene TRBJ1-5, with D possibly TRBD1 on 6 matching bases. Trimming removed 5 bases at V and 1 base at J, with 12 bases between. The germline V gene encodes CDR1 SNHLY and CDR2 FYNNEI. The CDR3 has 15 residues. In DNA, the CDR3 is TGTGCCAGCAGTCGGCAGGGGCAGAGCAATCAGCCCCAGCATTTT. Its protein is CASSRQGQSNQPQHF.

This clone was recorded only once. The chain joins TRBV7-9 to TRBJ2-1; 10 nucleotides agree with TRBD2. V was clipped by 5 bases and J by 5 bases; unmatched bases: 6. The CDR3 consists of 15 residues. Germline CDR1 and CDR2: SEHNR and FQNEAQ (reference sequence). The CDR3 DNA follows: TGTGCCAGCAGCACAAGCGGGGGGGTGAACAATGAGCAGTTCTTC. Translating it yields CASSTSGGVNNEQFF.

The gene calls are TRBV19 and TRBJ2-7; TRBD1 is a possible D gene (6 bases). The ends were cut back, 4 bases at V and 2 bases at J, with 12 bases in the middle. The CDR3 is 14 residues long. Germline values: CDR1 LNHDA, CDR2 SQIVND (reference sequence). The CDR3, as DNA: TGTGCCAGTAGTACAACAGGGTTACCCTACGAGCAGTACTTC. This sequence encodes CASSTTGLPYEQYF.

V gene TRBV9 combines with J gene TRBJ2-7; D may correspond to TRBD1 or TRBD2 (6 bases each). Trimming removed 4 bases from V and 6 bases from J, with 14 bases in between. This CDR3 is 13 amino acids long. Per the germline V gene, CDR1 is SGDLS and CDR2 is YYNGEE. Written as DNA, the CDR3 is TGTGCCAGCAGCTCCCGGAGGGGGGCCGAGCAGTACTTC. This sequence encodes CASSSRRGAEQYF.

For this clone: The sample contains more than one DNA sequence encoding this CDR3. This sequence joins TRBV29-1 and TRBJ2-5; 10 bases line up with TRBD1. Germline V gene data show CDR1 as SQVTM and CDR2 as ANQGSEA. V trimming: 7 bases; J trimming: 4 bases; junction bases outside the gene matches: 3. CDR3 length equals 12 residues. The CDR3: CSGRTGGETQYF. Here the CDR3 DNA reads TGCAGCGGCAGGACAGGGGGAGAGACCCAGTACTTC.

The chain employs TRBV2 and TRBJ2-1; TRBD2 matches 9 bases. V was pared by 3 bases and J by 12 bases, with 6 bases of the junction left unmatched. The CDR3 runs to 13 residues. Germline-derived CDR1 and CDR2 are SNHLY and FYNNEI. CDR3 sequence reads: CASSDLAGVVQFF. The CDR3 coding sequence is TGTGCCAGCAGTGATTTAGCGGGAGTGGTGCAGTTCTTC. Looking up the rest from reference TRBV2 and TRBJ2-1 gives the full variable domain: EPEVTQTPSHQVTQMGQEVILRCVPISNHLYFYWYRQILGQKVEFLVSFYNNEISEKSEIFDDQFSVERPDGSNFTLKIRSTKLEDSAMYFCASSDLAGVVQFFGPGTRLTVL.

This chain links TRBV4-2 with TRBJ2-7; 10 positions match TRBD2. The ends lost 1 base at V and 6 bases at J; junction bases unmatched: 0. The CDR3 spans 13 residues. Germline V gene sequence: CDR1 LGHNA, CDR2 YNFKEQ. The CDR3 DNA is TGTGCCAGCAGCCAAGGGACTAGCGGCGAGCAGTACTTC. Protein product: CASSQGTSGEQYF.

The V gene is TRBV18, the J gene TRBJ1-2; 12 bases fit TRBD1. Germline V gene lookup returns CDR1 KGHSH and CDR2 LQKENI. V trimming: 5 bases; J trimming: 2 bases; junction bases outside the gene matches: 9. CDR3 length: 17 amino acids. The CDR3 spells CASSSYTGTGGNYGYTF. As DNA, the CDR3 is TGTGCCAGCTCATCTTACACAGGGACAGGGGGCAACTATGGCTACACCTTC.

This sequence joins TRBV6-6 and TRBJ2-1; maybe TRBD1 (5 bases). The CDR3 consists of 16 residues. V gave up 0 bases and J gave up 5 bases, with 14 bases separating them. Germline loops: CDR1 MNHNY, CDR2 SVGAGI (reference sequence). The CDR3 coding sequence is TGTGCCAGCAGTTACTCGGGAAGGGGCTTCGACAATGAGCAGTTCTTC. It codes for CASSYSGRGFDNEQFF.

Of note for this clone: Other nucleotide sequences in the sample specify the same CDR3. The chain recombines TRBV18 with TRBJ1-4; D possibly corresponds to TRBD1 (5 bases). Per the germline V gene, CDR1 is KGHSH and CDR2 is LQKENI. Between the trimmed V and J ends, which lost 3 bases and 6 bases, there was a span of 8 bases. This CDR3 comprises 13 residues. The CDR3 is CASSPLGDEKLFF. DNA of the CDR3: TGTGCCAGCTCACCCCTAGGGGATGAAAAACTGTTTTTT.

The chain couples TRBV30 to TRBJ1-2; D unclear. The germline V gene has CDR1 GTSNPN and CDR2 SVGIG (reference sequence). This CDR3 is built from 12 residues. The ends were cut back, 0 bases at V and 4 bases at J, with 6 bases in the middle. Written as DNA, the CDR3 is TGTGCCTGGAGTGTAGTTGGCTATGGCTACACCTTC. It specifies CAWSVVGYGYTF.

The rearrangement links TRBV7-9 to TRBJ2-1; weak D call: TRBD2 (5 bases). Trimming removed 0 bases at V and 9 bases at J, with 18 bases between. Germline CDR1 SEHNR, CDR2 FQNEAQ (reference sequence). CDR3 length: 16 amino acids. DNA of the CDR3: TGTGCCAGCAGCTTAGCGTGGGAGCTTGGTGGGGTTGAGCAGTTCTTC. Its translation: CASSLAWELGGVEQFF.

The rearrangement links TRBV14 to TRBJ1-1; 7 nucleotides align to TRBD1. The CDR3 loop spans 15 amino acids. V was clipped by 1 base and J by 10 bases; unmatched bases: 12. Germline V CDR1 and CDR2: SGHDN, FVKESK. The CDR3 DNA follows: TGTGCCAGCAGCCAAGCCCGTATGACAGGGTATGGAGCTTTCTTT. Translation gives CASSQARMTGYGAFF.

Comment on this clone: Germline is not matched at one junction end, which may reflect a read error. The chain joins TRBV7-8 to TRBJ1-4, with 8 bases that match TRBD1. CDR1 is SGHVS and CDR2 is FQNEAQ in the germline V gene. The CDR3 length is 16 residues. The CDR3 here is CASSLVGQVTSEKLFF. The CDR3 DNA is TGTGCCAGCAGCTTAGTGGGACAGGTGACTAGTGAAAAACTGTTTTTT.

V is TRBV19 and J is TRBJ1-5; possibly TRBD1 for D (6 bases). The germline V gene encodes CDR1 LNHDA and CDR2 SQIVND (reference sequence). V lost 6 bases and J 4 bases, leaving 13 bases between the germline ends. The CDR3 spans 14 residues. The CDR3 DNA reads TGTGCCAGTAGCAACAGACAGGATAATCAGCCCCAGCATTTT. It yields the protein CASSNRQDNQPQHF.

The V call is TRBV2, the J call TRBJ2-5, with TRBD1 matching 7 bases. Germline assignment: CDR1 SNHLY and CDR2 FYNNEI. V was pared by 6 bases and J by 2 bases, with 9 bases of the junction left unmatched. The CDR3 is 15 residues long. The CDR3 here is CASSEDRNLQETQYF. DNA of the CDR3: TGTGCCAGCAGCGAGGACAGGAACCTTCAAGAGACCCAGTACTTC.

The chain links TRBV5-1 to TRBJ2-1, with TRBD2 matching over 7 bases. The length of the CDR3 is 17 residues. V dropped 4 bases and J dropped 0; count of bases not matched to a gene: 10. Germline CDR1 is SGHRS and CDR2 is YFSETQ. The CDR3 bases are TGCGCCAGCAGCCCAATTAGCGGGTCTAGCTCCTACAATGAGCAGTTCTTC. Its protein product is CASSPISGSSSYNEQFF.

The chain couples TRBV7-6 to TRBJ1-2; D may be TRBD1 (6 bases). The V gene's germline CDR1 is SGHVS and CDR2 FNYEAQ. The V end lost 5 bases, the J end lost 4 bases, and 11 bases lay between the germline ends. The CDR3 extends over 13 amino acids. CDR3 sequence: CASSQGGSYGYTF. The CDR3 nucleotides are TGTGCCAGCAGCCAAGGGGGATCCTATGGCTACACCTTC.

This sequence joins TRBV6-2 or TRBV6-3 and TRBJ2-7; 7 positions match TRBD1. With V trimmed by 4 bases and J by 2 bases, 8 bases remained unmatched. The germline gives CDR1 MNHEY, CDR2 SVGEGT. The CDR3 has 15 residues. CDR3 sequence: CASSSLGTATYEQYF. CDR3 coding DNA: TGTGCCAGCAGTTCCCTGGGGACAGCAACCTACGAGCAGTACTTC.

The DNA for the CDR3 is TGTGCCAGCAGCTTAAGTACAGGGGGCTCTGGAAACACCATATATTTT. This codes for CASSLSTGGSGNTIYF. J is TRBJ1-3 and V is TRBV11-2, with 8 bases identical to TRBD1. V lost 2 bases, J lost 0 bases, and 3 bases stayed unmatched. This CDR3 spans 16 amino acids. The germline V gene encodes CDR1 SGHAT and CDR2 FQNNGV.

This clone was seen a few times. The V gene is TRBV10-3, the J gene TRBJ1-4, with D unresolved. The germline V gene has CDR1 ENHRY and CDR2 SYGVKD. CDR3 length: 14 amino acids. The V end lost 5 bases, the J end lost 3 bases, and 10 bases lay between the germline ends. The chain's CDR3 is CAISPLGSNEKLFF. In DNA form, the CDR3 reads TGTGCCATCAGTCCGTTAGGGTCTAATGAAAAACTGTTTTTT.

The V and J genes are TRBV10-2 and TRBJ1-3; weak D call: TRBD1 (6 bases). Germline V gene data show CDR1 as WSHSY and CDR2 as SAAADI. The CDR3 totals 16 residues. Trimming left V 2 bases short and J 0 bases short, with 11 bases between. The CDR3 reads CASSEMDRSSGNTIYF. DNA for the CDR3: TGCGCCAGCAGTGAGATGGACAGAAGCTCTGGAAACACCATATATTTT.

The genes are TRBV10-2 and TRBJ2-7, with 8 bases fitting TRBD1. V shed 8 bases and J 3 bases; nucleotides not matched to a gene: 3. The CDR3 consists of 12 residues. The germline CDR1 and CDR2 sequences are WSHSY and SAAADI. The CDR3 coding sequence is TGCGCCAGCGGACAGGGTAGCTACGAGCAGTACTTC. It encodes CASGQGSYEQYF.

This rearrangement joins TRBV2 to TRBJ2-1; no definite D call. Trimming shortened V by 6 bases and J by 2 bases, and 17 bases separated the two germline ends. Germline CDR1 SNHLY, CDR2 FYNNEI. This CDR3 contains 16 residues. CDR3: CASSVRLRAPYNEQFF. The CDR3 bases are TGTGCCAGCAGCGTACGCTTAAGAGCTCCCTACAATGAGCAGTTCTTC.

The V and J genes are TRBV11-2 and TRBJ2-5; 8 bases fit TRBD2. The V and J ends lost 1 base and 2 bases, in that order; junction bases with no gene match: 3. This CDR3 region has 15 residues. Germline lookup yields CDR1 SGHAT and CDR2 FQNNGV. Written as DNA, the CDR3 is TGTGCCAGCAGCTTAGCGGGGGGGGTGCAAGAGACCCAGTACTTC. Amino acids: CASSLAGGVQETQYF.

This chain connects TRBV5-4 to TRBJ2-3, with TRBD2 identical over 8 bases. With V trimmed by 9 bases and J by 0 bases, 9 bases remained unmatched. The CDR3 consists of 15 residues. Looked up from germline, CDR1 is SGHNT and CDR2 is YYREEE (reference sequence). The DNA of the CDR3 is TGTGCCACCGCGGGGGGCCAAACTAGCACAGATACGCAGTATTTT. Protein sequence: CATAGGQTSTDTQYF.

The chain carries TRBV18 and TRBJ2-5; 7 nucleotides align to TRBD1. Losses at the gene ends were 4 bases for V and 5 bases for J; bases not matched to a gene: 7. CDR1 and CDR2 (germline): KGHSH, LQKENI. The CDR3 spans 14 residues. DNA of the CDR3: TGTGCCAGCTCACAGAGACAGGGTAGGGAGACCCAGTACTTC. Translating it yields CASSQRQGRETQYF. Using reference TRBV18 and TRBJ2-5 for the parts outside the CDR3, the full variable domain is NAGVMQNPRHLVRRRGQEARLRCSPMKGHSHVYWYRQLPEEGLKFMVYLQKENIIDESGMPKERFSAEFPKEGPSILRIQQVVRGDSAAYFCASSQRQGRETQYFGPGTRLLVL.

The CDR3 DNA is TGTGCCTGGAGTGTGGCGACTAGGGAGACCCAGTACTTC. Protein sequence: CAWSVATRETQYF. The gene calls are TRBV30 and TRBJ2-5; tentatively, D is TRBD2 (6 bases). Germline-derived CDR1 and CDR2 are GTSNPN and SVGIG (reference sequence). V was clipped by 0 bases and J by 5 bases, with 10 bases between them. There are 13 residues in the CDR3. Full variable domain (missing parts from reference TRBV30 and TRBJ2-5): SQTIHQWPATLVQPVGSPLSLECTVEGTSNPNLYWYRQAAGRGLQLLFYSVGIGQISSEVPQNLSASRPQDRQFILSSKKLLLSDSGFYLCAWSVATRETQYFGPGTRLLVL.